This TCR beta chain was profiled in a study of vaccination effects on CD4 cells after COVID-19. General study results and limits: Infection-derived and vaccine-derived clones contracted markedly late after vaccination.

The ends were cut back, 1 base at V and 4 bases at J, with 10 bases in the middle. Germline V gives CDR1 SGHTA, CDR2 FQGNSA. This CDR3 spans 14 amino acids. Sequencing used immunoSEQ multiplex PCR; TCRdb keeps in-frame clones, though not all of them. This sample has about 73,000 clones, with about 70% found just once. Sequencing was preceded by expansion of antigen-specific CD4+ T cells with viral peptide pools in the ViraFEST assay. It was after roughly 11 days of culture that CD4+ T cells were isolated. None of these healthy vaccinees had been infected with SARS-CoV-2 before vaccination. Replacing half the medium with IL-2 medium was done on days 3 and 7. A few counts support this clone. Its antigen remains unidentified.

V usage is TRBV7-2 and J usage is TRBJ1-1, with TRBD1 as a possible D gene (5 bases). The material sequenced was CD4+ T cells from PBMCs cultured with HCoV-NL63 spike peptides, taken before COVID-19 vaccination. This clonotype was obtained from a human donor who received a COVID-19 vaccine. CDR3 bases: TGTGCCAGCAGCTTAGTGGGGCCTAGCACTGAAGCTTTCTTT. Amino acids: CASSLVGPSTEAFF.